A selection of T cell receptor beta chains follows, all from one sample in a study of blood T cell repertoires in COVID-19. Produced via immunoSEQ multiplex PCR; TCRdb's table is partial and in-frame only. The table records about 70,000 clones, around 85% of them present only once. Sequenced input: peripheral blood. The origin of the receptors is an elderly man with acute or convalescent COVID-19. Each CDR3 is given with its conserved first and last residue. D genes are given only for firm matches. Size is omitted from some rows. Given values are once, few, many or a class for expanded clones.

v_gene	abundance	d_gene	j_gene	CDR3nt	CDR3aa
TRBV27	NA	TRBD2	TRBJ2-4	TGTGCCAGCAGTTTCGGGGCGCGGGGGGACATTCAGTACTTC	CASSFGARGDIQYF
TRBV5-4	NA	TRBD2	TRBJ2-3	TGTGCCAGCAGCCGACTAGCGGGGGGCCCCGGGGAAGATACGCAGTATTTT	CASSRLAGGPGEDTQYF
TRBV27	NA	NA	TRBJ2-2	TGTGCCAGCAGTTTACGAGGGTCGGGCACCGGGGAGCTGTTTTTT	CASSLRGSGTGELFF
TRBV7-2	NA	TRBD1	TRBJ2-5	TGTGCCAGCAGATATCCGGGACAGGGGGAGACCCAGTACTTC	CASRYPGQGETQYF
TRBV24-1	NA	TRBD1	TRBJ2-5	TGTGCCACCAGTGACCCTGGGACAGGGGCAGAGACCCAGTACTTC	CATSDPGTGAETQYF
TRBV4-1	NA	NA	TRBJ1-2	TGCGCCAGCAGCTCCCCGCGGGGCAGTTATGGCTACACCTTC	CASSSPRGSYGYTF
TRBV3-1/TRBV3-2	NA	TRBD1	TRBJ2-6	TGTGCCAGCAGCCAAGATACAGGGGGTGGAGGGGCCAACGTCCTGACTTTC	CASSQDTGGGGANVLTF
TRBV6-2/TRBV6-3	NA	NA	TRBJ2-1	TGTGCCAGCAGTTCACAGGGAGGGTCCTACAATGAGCAGTTCTTC	CASSSQGGSYNEQFF
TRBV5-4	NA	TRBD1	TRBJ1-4	TGTGCCAGCAGCGTCGACAGGGGAGTAACCGAAAAACTGTTTTTT	CASSVDRGVTEKLFF
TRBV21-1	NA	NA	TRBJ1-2	TGTGCCAGCAGCGGGGGGACAGGGGCAAACTATGGCTACACCTTC	CASSGGTGANYGYTF
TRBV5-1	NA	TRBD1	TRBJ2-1	TGCGCCAGCAGCTCAGCTCAGGGGCCAGGGGGATCCTACAATGAGCAGTTCTTC	CASSSAQGPGGSYNEQFF
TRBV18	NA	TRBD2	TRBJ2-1	TGTGCCAGCTCACCCGGACTAGCGGGCTCCTACAATGAGCAGTTCTTC	CASSPGLAGSYNEQFF
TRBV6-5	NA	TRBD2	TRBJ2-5	TGTGCCAGCAGTTACACGGGGGGAGGGGAGACCCAGTACTTC	CASSYTGGGETQYF
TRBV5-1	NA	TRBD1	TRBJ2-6	TGCGCCAGTCTCCCGGGACAGGGCGGTGGCTCTGGGGCCAACGTCCTGACTTTC	CASLPGQGGGSGANVLTF
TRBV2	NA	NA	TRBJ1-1	TGTGCCCAATCGAATTTCCGGGACACTGAAGCTTTCTTT	CAQSNFRDTEAFF
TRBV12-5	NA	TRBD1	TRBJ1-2	TGTGCTAGTGGTCCGAGAGGGGGCCTTAACTATGGCTACACCTTC	CASGPRGGLNYGYTF
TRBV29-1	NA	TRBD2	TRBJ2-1	TGCAGCGTGGGACTAGCGGGAACTACCTACAATGAGCAGTTCTTC	CSVGLAGTTYNEQFF
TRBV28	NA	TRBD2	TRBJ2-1	TGTGCCAGCAGTCTAGCGGGAGTATACAATGAGCAGTTCTTC	CASSLAGVYNEQFF
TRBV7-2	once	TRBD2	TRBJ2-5	TGTGCCAGCAGCAGCGGGAGGAGGGAGACCCAGTACTTC	CASSSGRRETQYF
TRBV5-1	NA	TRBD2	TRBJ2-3	TGCGCCAGCAGCTCGGGTACTAGCGGGGGGGCCACGCAGACAGATACGCAGTATTTT	CASSSGTSGGATQTDTQYF
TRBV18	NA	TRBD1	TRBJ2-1	TGTGCCAGCTCACCGCAGGGGGCCTACAATGAGCAGTTCTTC	CASSPQGAYNEQFF
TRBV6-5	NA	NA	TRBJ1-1	TGTGCCAGCAGCCCCTCCACAGAGAACACTGAAGCTTTCTTT	CASSPSTENTEAFF
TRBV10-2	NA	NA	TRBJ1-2	TGCGCCAGCATGGGCCAGAACTATGGCTACACCTTC	CASMGQNYGYTF
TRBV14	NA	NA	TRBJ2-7	TGTGCCAGCAGCCAAGGTGAGCCTCTACTCTCCTACGAGCAGTACTTC	CASSQGEPLLSYEQYF
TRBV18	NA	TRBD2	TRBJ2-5	TGTGCCAGCTCACCTGGGACTAGTTCCCAAGAGACCCAGTACTTC	CASSPGTSSQETQYF
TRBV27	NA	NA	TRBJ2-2	TGTGCCAGCAGTTCAGGGAAGAACACCGGGGAGCTGTTTTTT	CASSSGKNTGELFF
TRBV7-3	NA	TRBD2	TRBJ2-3	TGTGCCAGCAGCGCATTAGCGGGGGGTTCAGATACGCAGTATTTT	CASSALAGGSDTQYF
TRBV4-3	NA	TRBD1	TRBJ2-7	TGCGCCAGCAGCCAAGATATACCGACAGGGACAGGGGGCTCCTACGAGCAGTACTTC	CASSQDIPTGTGGSYEQYF
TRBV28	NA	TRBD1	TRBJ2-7	TGTGCCATTACTGACGAGACAGGGGCCTACGAGCAGTACTTC	CAITDETGAYEQYF
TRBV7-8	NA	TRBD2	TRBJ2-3	TGTGCCAGCAGCTTAGGGATAGCGGGAGTCCCGACGAGGGGGGATACGCAGTATTTT	CASSLGIAGVPTRGDTQYF
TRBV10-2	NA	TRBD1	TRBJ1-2	TGCGCCAGCAGTGATGGGACTCTGACAGGGGGCTCTGGCTACACCTTC	CASSDGTLTGGSGYTF
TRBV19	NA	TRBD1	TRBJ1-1	TGTGCCAGTAGTATTCAGGCAGGGGGAAGAGGGACTGAAGCTTTCTTT	CASSIQAGGRGTEAFF
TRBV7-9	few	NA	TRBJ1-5	TGTGCCAGCAGCTTTTACAATCAGCCCCAGCATTTT	CASSFYNQPQHF
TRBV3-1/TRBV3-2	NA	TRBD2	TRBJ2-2	TGTGCCAGCAGCCAAGGTACGCGCGGGGGGGCCCACACCGGGGAGCTGTTTTTT	CASSQGTRGGAHTGELFF
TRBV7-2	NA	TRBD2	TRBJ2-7	TGTGCCAGCAGCTTAGGTGGCGGGGGGGCCTACGAGCAGTACTTC	CASSLGGGGAYEQYF
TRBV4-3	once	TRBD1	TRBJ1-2	TGCGCCAGCAGCCAAACACCGGGACAGACCTACTATGGCTACACCTTC	CASSQTPGQTYYGYTF
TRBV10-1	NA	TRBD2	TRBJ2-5	TGCGCCAGCAGTTCCCTAGCGGGAGGACAAGAGACCCAGTACTTC	CASSSLAGGQETQYF
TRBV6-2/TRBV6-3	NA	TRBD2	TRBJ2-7	TGTGCCAGCAGTTATAATGAGCGGGAGTTGTACTTC	CASSYNERELYF
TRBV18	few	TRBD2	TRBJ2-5	TGTGCCAGCGCAACGTCTAGCGGGAGTAGGTGGCAAGAGACCCAGTACTTC	CASATSSGSRWQETQYF
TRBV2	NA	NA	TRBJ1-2	TGTGCCAGCAGTTTGGACAGCAACTATGGCTACACCTTC	CASSLDSNYGYTF
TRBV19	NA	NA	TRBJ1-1	TGTGCCAGTAAAGGGGCGGTGAACACTGAAGCTTTCTTT	CASKGAVNTEAFF
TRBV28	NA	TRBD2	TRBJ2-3	TGTGCCAGCAGCCCGTCCTCGACTAGCGGGAGTACGCAGTATTTT	CASSPSSTSGSTQYF
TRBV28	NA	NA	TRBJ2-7	TGTGCCAGCACTCGAGGGCGGCCCACCTACGAGCAGTACTTC	CASTRGRPTYEQYF
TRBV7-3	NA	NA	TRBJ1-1	TGTGCCAGCAGCACTCAGACTAACACTGAAGCTTTCTTT	CASSTQTNTEAFF
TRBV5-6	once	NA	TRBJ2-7	TGTGCCAGCAGCTTGGTAGCAGGGTCCTACGAGCAGTACTTC	CASSLVAGSYEQYF
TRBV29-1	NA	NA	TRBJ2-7	TGCAGCGTCGAAGCACCGAGCTCCTACGAGCAGTACTTC	CSVEAPSSYEQYF
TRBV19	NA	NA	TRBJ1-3	TGTGCCAGTAGAGTGACAGATTACTCTGGAAACACCATATATTTT	CASRVTDYSGNTIYF
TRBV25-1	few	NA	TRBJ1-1	TGTGCCAGCAGTGAATTCGGGGGTAAGGACACTGAAGCTTTCTTT	CASSEFGGKDTEAFF
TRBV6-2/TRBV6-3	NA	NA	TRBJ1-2	TGTGCCAGCAGTCTCCAGGGGGGCTACACCTTC	CASSLQGGYTF
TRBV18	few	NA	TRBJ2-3	TGTGCCAGCTCTTTTATCGGAGATACGCAGTATTTT	CASSFIGDTQYF
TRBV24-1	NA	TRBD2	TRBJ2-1	TGTGCCACCAGTGTGACCGGGACTAGTACGAATGAGCAGTTCTTC	CATSVTGTSTNEQFF
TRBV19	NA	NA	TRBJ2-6	TGTGCCAGTAGTATCATTAGCTCTGGGGCCAACGTCCTGACTTTC	CASSIISSGANVLTF
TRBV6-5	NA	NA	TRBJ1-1	TGTGCCAGCAGTTATCGCTCAGGGCCCACTGAAGCTTTCTTT	CASSYRSGPTEAFF
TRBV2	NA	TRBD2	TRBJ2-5	TGTGCCAGCAGTCCGGGACTAGCGGTCCAAGAGACCCAGTACTTC	CASSPGLAVQETQYF